This note documents a single TCR beta chain sequence. What it recognizes is unknown. Antigen-specific CD4+ T cells were expanded with viral peptide pools in the ViraFEST assay before sequencing. At the end of roughly ten days of culture, CD4+ T cells were isolated. Between March and December 2020, the person had a SARS-CoV-2 infection that PCR confirmed. Vaccine administered to participants consisted of two doses of either BNT162b2 or mRNA-1273. The data were obtained in a study of vaccination effects on CD4 cells after COVID-19. Profiled with immunoSEQ multiplex PCR; TCRdb holds only in-frame clones, not every one. The top ten clones hold around 26% of a sample with 15,000 or so clones, over 65% of them seen once. The trim removed 5 bases at V and 1 base at J, leaving 10 bases unmatched. The length of the CDR3 is 16 residues. The germline gives CDR1 LNHNV, CDR2 YYDKDF (reference sequence).

The clonotype was recovered from a human donor who had a prior SARS-CoV-2 infection. Sequencing used CD4+ T cells from PBMCs cultured with HCoV-NL63 spike peptides, obtained after COVID-19 vaccination. The rearrangement joins TRBV15 to TRBJ2-7; 8 bases agree with TRBD1. The CDR3 loop is CATSGIPGQASYEQYF. The CDR3, as DNA: TGTGCCACCAGCGGAATACCGGGACAGGCGTCCTACGAGCAGTACTTC.